This entry lists 20 T cell receptor beta chains sequenced from one sample in a study of shared clonotypes between healthy human individuals. Clones were sequenced by immunoSEQ multiplex PCR, and TCRdb holds only the in-frame ones, with some missing. The table has 780,000 or so clones, roughly 72% seen once. The material sequenced was memory CD4+ T cells sorted from blood. Subset denoted: CD45RA-negative fraction. These receptors were collected from a woman younger than 45 in good health.

This clone was recorded only once. This chain uses TRBV4-2 with TRBJ2-7, with a possible D match to TRBD2 (6 bases). This CDR3 is built from 16 residues. V dropped 2 bases and J dropped 5 bases, with 19 bases sitting between them. Germline V gene sequence: CDR1 LGHNA, CDR2 YNFKEQ. In DNA form, the CDR3 reads TGTGCCAGCAGCCAAATTCCGAGACTAGAGAGTGACGAGCAGTACTTC. It codes for CASSQIPRLESDEQYF.

This clone was counted a few times. The V call is TRBV5-1, the J call TRBJ1-4, with D unclear. Per germline, CDR1 SGHRS and CDR2 YFSETQ. This CDR3 region has 15 residues. Trimming took 1 base from V and 5 from J, leaving 12 bases between them. CDR3 region: CASSLRSPRNEKLFF. The CDR3 DNA is TGCGCCAGCAGCTTGCGATCTCCGAGGAATGAAAAACTGTTTTTT.

This clone was detected only once. V and J are TRBV7-8 and TRBJ2-3; TRBD2 agrees at 13 bases. V was clipped by 3 bases and J by 2 bases; unmatched bases: 5. Germline CDR1 reads SGHVS; CDR2 reads FQNEAQ. The CDR3 is made up of 17 amino acids. The CDR3 spells CASSFRTSGGLTDTQYF. CDR3 DNA sequence: TGTGCCAGCAGCTTCAGGACTAGCGGGGGCCTCACAGATACGCAGTATTTT.

The CDR3 protein is CASSLRGGETEAFF. CDR3 DNA sequence: TGTGCCAGCAGCCTCAGAGGGGGGGAGACTGAAGCTTTCTTT. This rearrangement joins TRBV11-2 to TRBJ1-1; the D gene is possibly TRBD1 (6 bases). V was shortened by 5 bases and J by 5 bases, with 15 bases between the two germline ends. The germline V gene has CDR1 SGHAT and CDR2 FQNNGV. The CDR3 has 14 residues.

V and J are TRBV19 and TRBJ2-7; the D gene is possibly TRBD2 (5 bases). The germline CDR1 and CDR2 sequences are LNHDA and SQIVND (reference sequence). The CDR3 consists of 15 residues. V was clipped by 7 bases and J by 0 bases, with 16 bases between them. CDR3 region: CASKRSAESSYEQYF. The CDR3 DNA reads TGTGCCAGTAAGCGGTCGGCAGAGAGCTCCTACGAGCAGTACTTC.

In its sample, this clone was seen once. Other DNA sequences in the sample encode the same CDR3. This chain joins TRBV5-4 and TRBJ2-7; 9 nucleotides align to TRBD2. This CDR3 has 14 residues. Germline CDR1 SGHNT, CDR2 YYREEE (reference sequence). The ends lost 3 bases at V and 4 bases at J; junction bases unmatched: 5. CDR3 in amino acids: CASSSGLAGYEQYF. CDR3 bases: TGTGCCAGCAGCTCAGGCCTAGCGGGATACGAGCAGTACTTC.

The genes are TRBV28 and TRBJ1-2, with TRBD1 matching over 7 bases. The CDR3 covers 15 residues. The V segment lost 5 bases and the J segment 0 bases; nucleotides outside the gene matches: 6. CDR1 MDHEN and CDR2 SYDVKM come from the germline V gene. This CDR3 is CASSGGQPTNYGYTF. The CDR3 DNA is TGTGCCAGCAGTGGGGGACAGCCGACTAACTATGGCTACACCTTC.

In DNA form, the CDR3 reads TGTGCCAGCAGTGCATCCTGGGCGGGCGAGCAGTACTTC. It translates to CASSASWAGEQYF. This rearrangement joins TRBV25-1 to TRBJ2-7, with a weak D call TRBD2 (5 bases). The V gene's germline CDR1 is MGHDK and CDR2 SYGVNS. This CDR3 region has 13 residues. Between the trimmed V and J ends, which lost 4 bases and 6 bases, there was a span of 13 bases.

The chain carries TRBV6-5 and TRBJ1-2; the D is unclear. Trimming shortened V by 0 bases and J by 4 bases, and 9 bases separated the two germline ends. Germline V gene data show CDR1 as MNHEY and CDR2 as SVGAGI. This CDR3 region has 14 residues. For the CDR3, the DNA is TGTGCCAGCAGTTACTCTCCCGGGTTCTATGGCTACACCTTC. Translating it yields CASSYSPGFYGYTF.

The chain is built from TRBV15 and TRBJ1-3, with 8 nucleotides matching TRBD1. From germline, CDR1 is LNHNV and CDR2 YYDKDF (reference sequence). V lost 3 bases to trimming and J lost 4 bases; unmatched junction nucleotides: 17. There are 19 residues in the CDR3. The CDR3 DNA reads as TGTGCCACCAGCAGTTCTAGACAGGGGTTCAGCTCTCGGGGAAACACCATATATTTT. It yields the protein CATSSSRQGFSSRGNTIYF.

V usage is TRBV19 and J usage is TRBJ1-3; 11 bases are a match to TRBD1. J gave up 3 bases and V 6 bases, and 7 bases lay outside the gene matches. CDR1 is LNHDA, CDR2 SQIVND, per germline (reference sequence). This CDR3 is built from 16 residues. The CDR3 protein is CASSGQGAISGNTIYF. The CDR3 coding sequence is TGTGCCAGTAGCGGACAGGGGGCGATAAGTGGAAACACCATATATTTT.

This clone was seen a few times. The chain is built from TRBV4-2 and TRBJ2-5; D remains unclear. Trimming stripped 0 bases from V and 2 bases from J, with 7 bases between. This CDR3 spans 14 amino acids. Germline V gene sequence: CDR1 LGHNA, CDR2 YNFKEQ. The CDR3 sequence: CASSQEPLQETQYF. CDR3 nucleotide sequence: TGTGCCAGCAGCCAAGAACCCCTACAAGAGACCCAGTACTTC.

The chain carries TRBV25-1 and TRBJ2-1; D possibly corresponds to TRBD2 (6 bases). Germline values: CDR1 MGHDK, CDR2 SYGVNS. Trimming pared 4 bases from V and 6 bases from J, leaving 10 bases between. This CDR3 is 13 amino acids long. The chain's CDR3 is CASSGLDLNEQFF. In DNA, the CDR3 is TGTGCCAGCAGTGGACTAGATCTCAATGAGCAGTTCTTC.

This chain connects TRBV28 to TRBJ2-1; D is unresolved. V shed 2 bases and J shed 0 bases, with 11 bases lying between them. Germline loops: CDR1 MDHEN, CDR2 SYDVKM. CDR3 size: 16 residues. CDR3 in amino acids: CASSLQFLSSYNEQFF. As DNA, the CDR3 is TGTGCCAGCAGTTTACAGTTCCTAAGCTCCTACAATGAGCAGTTCTTC.

V gene TRBV28 combines with J gene TRBJ1-2; the D is unclear. The CDR3 loop spans 14 amino acids. Germline V gene sequence: CDR1 MDHEN, CDR2 SYDVKM. Deletions cut 2 bases from V and 4 bases from J, with 11 bases between. The CDR3 loop is CASSLLMVLYGYTF. DNA for the CDR3: TGTGCCAGCAGTTTACTTATGGTCCTCTATGGCTACACCTTC.

The CDR3 loop reads CAWSPPGANYEQYF. CDR3 DNA sequence: TGTGCCTGGAGTCCCCCGGGGGCGAACTACGAGCAGTACTTC. This chain links TRBV30 with TRBJ2-7; either TRBD1 or TRBD2 may fit D (6 bases each). Germline V gene data show CDR1 as GTSNPN and CDR2 as SVGIG (reference sequence). The CDR3 spans 14 residues. V lost 2 bases to trimming and J lost 3 bases, with 14 bases between them.

V gene TRBV19 combines with J gene TRBJ2-2, with D unclear. The germline V gene has CDR1 LNHDA and CDR2 SQIVND (reference sequence). CDR3 length equals 13 residues. Trimming pared 4 bases from V and 4 bases from J, leaving 7 bases between. In nucleotides, the CDR3 is TGTGCCAGTAGTACCTCGGGCACCGGGGAGCTGTTTTTT. Translation gives CASSTSGTGELFF.

Notes on this clone: At the DNA level, this CDR3 is encoded by other sequences in the same sample as well. The V gene is TRBV28, the J gene TRBJ2-6; no firm D call. Per germline, CDR1 MDHEN and CDR2 SYDVKM. Trimming took 4 bases from V and 1 from J, leaving 5 bases between them. The CDR3 covers 14 residues. The DNA of the CDR3 is TGTGCCAGCAGTTCGAGGTCTGGGGCCAACGTCCTGACTTTC. Residues: CASSSRSGANVLTF. The variable domain in full, with the rest retrieved from reference TRBV28 and TRBJ2-6, is DVKVTQSSRYLVKRTGEKVFLECVQDMDHENMFWYRQDPGLGLRLIYFSYDVKMKEKGDIPEGYSVSREKKERFSLILESASTNQTSMYLCASSSRSGANVLTFGAGSRLTVL.

The J gene is TRBJ1-2, the V gene TRBV28, with a possible D match to TRBD1 (6 bases). The V and J ends lost 2 bases and 5 bases respectively, with 9 bases between them. The CDR3 is made up of 13 amino acids. Per the germline V gene, CDR1 is MDHEN and CDR2 is SYDVKM. The CDR3 nucleotides are TGTGCCAGCAGTTTAAAGCAGGGGTATGGCTACACCTTC. It specifies CASSLKQGYGYTF.

The chain links TRBV29-1 to TRBJ2-6; D is uncertain. This CDR3 is built from 14 residues. Germline V gene data show CDR1 as SQVTM and CDR2 as ANQGSEA. V was trimmed by 7 bases and J by 2 bases, leaving 12 bases between them. The CDR3: CSASPGPGANVLTF. The CDR3 DNA sequence: TGCAGCGCCAGCCCTGGGCCTGGGGCCAACGTCCTGACTTTC.